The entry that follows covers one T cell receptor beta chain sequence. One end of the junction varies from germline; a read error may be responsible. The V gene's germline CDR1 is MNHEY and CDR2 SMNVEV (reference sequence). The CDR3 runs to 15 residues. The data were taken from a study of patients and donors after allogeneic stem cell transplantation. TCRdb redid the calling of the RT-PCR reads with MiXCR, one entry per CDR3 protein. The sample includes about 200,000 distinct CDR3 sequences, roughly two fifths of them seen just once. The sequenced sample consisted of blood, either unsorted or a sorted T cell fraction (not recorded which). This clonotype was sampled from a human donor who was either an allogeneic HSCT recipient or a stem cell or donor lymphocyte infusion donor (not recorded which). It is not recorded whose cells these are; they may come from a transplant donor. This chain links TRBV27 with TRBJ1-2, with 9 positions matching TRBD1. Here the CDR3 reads CASSVSGTGKGGYTF. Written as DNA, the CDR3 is TGTGCCAGCAGTGTATCCGGGACAGGGAAGGGTGGCTACACCTTC.